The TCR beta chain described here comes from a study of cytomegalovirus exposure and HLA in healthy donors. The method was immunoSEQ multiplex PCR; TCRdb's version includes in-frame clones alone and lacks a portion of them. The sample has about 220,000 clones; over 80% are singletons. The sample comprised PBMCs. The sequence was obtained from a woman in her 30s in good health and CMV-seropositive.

The CDR3 bases are TGTGCCAGCAGTGTACTAGTTGGATTCGCCGGGGAGCTGTTTTTT. Translation: CASSVLVGFAGELFF. The chain recombines TRBV2 with TRBJ2-2; D is perhaps TRBD2 (5 bases). The CDR3 has 15 amino acids. The V and J ends lost 4 bases and 6 bases respectively, with 15 bases between them. The germline V gene has CDR1 SNHLY and CDR2 FYNNEI. The full variable domain, rest sourced from reference TRBV2 and TRBJ2-2, is EPEVTQTPSHQVTQMGQEVILRCVPISNHLYFYWYRQILGQKVEFLVSFYNNEISEKSEIFDDQFSVERPDGSNFTLKIRSTKLEDSAMYFCASSVLVGFAGELFFGEGSRLTVL.